What follows is one TCR beta chain and its context. Antigen unknown. The data originate from a study of blood T cells in healthy people across ages. General study findings and limits: TCR beta diversity correlated strongly with naive T cell percentage.

The CDR3 consists of 17 residues. The V gene's germline CDR1 is PRHDT and CDR2 FYEKMQ (reference sequence). The V gene lost 2 bases and the J gene lost 3 bases, with 17 bases spanning the gap. The total RNA that was extracted per sample amounted to at least 5 micrograms. A second PCR of about 7 to 11 cycles used a sample-barcoded 5' primer and a J-beta primer mix. A template-switch adaptor containing 12 random nucleotides labeled each cDNA molecule. Sequencing recovered at least 2.5 million CDR3-containing paired-end reads from each sample. One entry per CDR3 protein, called by TCRdb with MiXCR from the 5' RACE reads. Of approximately 1.5 million distinct CDR3 sequences in the sample, roughly a third were seen once.

The receptor comes from a woman younger than 45 in good health. Sample: blood. The V gene is TRBV13, the J gene TRBJ2-4; perhaps TRBD2 as D (6 bases). CDR3 protein: CASSLWSQGLGKNIQYF. DNA for the CDR3: TGTGCCAGCAGCTTATGGTCCCAGGGACTCGGCAAAAACATTCAGTACTTC.